The clone carrying this TCR beta chain has just a few counts. This entry belongs to a study of blood T cell repertoires in COVID-19. Turning to the study itself: Some COVID-19 samples were acute and others convalescent; all came from the United States, Italy and Spain. Sample material is recorded as cDNA or gDNA derived from T cells, B-cell-depleted T cells, or PBMCs.

Here immunoSEQ multiplex PCR was the method, and the copy in TCRdb shows in-frame clones only, minus some. The data show roughly 230,000 clones, approximately 83% seen once. V shed 6 bases and J shed 7 bases, with 18 bases lying between them. The germline CDR1 and CDR2 sequences are MNHEY and SVGAGI. This CDR3 has 14 residues. Sequencing was carried out using peripheral blood. This clonotype originated in a woman aged 50 to 60 with acute or convalescent COVID-19. The chain uses TRBV6-5 and TRBJ1-1; unclear D gene. The CDR3 reads CASSSRRGSLEAFF. The CDR3 nucleotides read TGTGCCAGCAGCTCCCGGAGAGGGAGTCTTGAAGCTTTCTTT.